A single sample gave rise to the 18 T cell receptor beta chains below, sequenced in a study of T cell responses to AZD1222 COVID-19 vaccine. Data came from immunoSEQ multiplex PCR; TCRdb stores just in-frame clones and leaves some out. The data show 40,000 to 45,000 clones, with 80% seen just once and 3% to 4% held by the top ten. Source: peripheral blood, taken on day 0 of AZD1222 vaccination. The receptors stem from an adult in good health.

This clone was seen once. The rearrangement joins TRBV5-4 to TRBJ1-1; a possible D gene is TRBD1 (6 bases). With 3 bases removed from V and 0 bases from J, the gap between germline ends came to 12 bases. The germline V gene encodes CDR1 SGHNT and CDR2 YYREEE (reference sequence). The CDR3 is made up of 15 amino acids. The CDR3 bases are TGTGCCAGCAGCTATCTGACAGGCATGAACACTGAAGCTTTCTTT. The encoded protein is CASSYLTGMNTEAFF.

The chain carries TRBV3-1 (or the pseudogene TRBV3-2) and TRBJ1-2, with TRBD1 matching 7 bases. Germline CDR1 reads LGHDT; CDR2 reads YNNKEL (reference sequence). The trim removed 3 bases at V and 8 bases at J, leaving 9 bases unmatched. The CDR3 is made up of 14 amino acids. CDR3 coding DNA: TGTGCCAGCAGCCACGGACAGGCCTTCCTGGGCTACACCTTC. It codes for CASSHGQAFLGYTF.

V is TRBV6-1 and J is TRBJ1-5, with D possibly TRBD1 on 5 matching bases. V was shortened by 3 bases and J by 7 bases, with 10 bases between the two germline ends. Looked up from germline, CDR1 is MNHNS and CDR2 is SASEGT. This CDR3 region has 13 residues. The CDR3 nucleotides are TGTGCCAGCAGTGATGACAGAGAACAGCCCCAGCATTTT. The encoded protein is CASSDDREQPQHF.

The chain employs TRBV6-5 and TRBJ2-5, with D tentatively TRBD2 (6 bases). Looked up from germline, CDR1 is MNHEY and CDR2 is SVGAGI. This CDR3 contains 14 residues. V lost 5 bases, J lost 4 bases, and 14 bases lay in between. In nucleotides, the CDR3 is TGTGCCAGCAGTCGGGACTCATTTACAGAGACCCAGTACTTC. Translation gives CASSRDSFTETQYF.

This chain uses TRBV10-3 with TRBJ2-7; a weak D match, TRBD1 (6 bases). The CDR3 covers 15 residues. Germline values: CDR1 ENHRY, CDR2 SYGVKD. Trimming stripped 0 bases from V and 3 bases from J, with 12 bases between. The CDR3: CAISESYADSYEQYF. The CDR3 nucleotides read TGTGCCATCAGTGAGTCTTATGCGGACAGCTACGAGCAGTACTTC.

The CDR3 loop is CASSLRDSQEKLFF. In DNA form, the CDR3 reads TGTGCCAGCTCACTCCGGGACAGCCAAGAAAAACTGTTTTTT. V gene TRBV18 combines with J gene TRBJ1-4, with 7 nucleotides matching TRBD1. Unmatched junction bases numbered 7, after V lost 4 bases and J lost 8 bases. Germline values: CDR1 KGHSH, CDR2 LQKENI. The CDR3 is made up of 14 amino acids.

A few counts support this clone. This chain connects TRBV11-3 to TRBJ2-7; TRBD2 matches 10 bases. The ends lost 2 bases at V and 4 bases at J; junction bases unmatched: 2. Germline CDR1 reads SGHNT; CDR2 reads YENEEA. The CDR3 totals 14 residues. The CDR3 bases are TGTGCCAGCAGCTTACTAGCGGGGGAGTACGAGCAGTACTTC. Translated, it gives CASSLLAGEYEQYF.

This clone has a single count. V gene TRBV6-1 combines with J gene TRBJ1-6, with D possibly being TRBD1 (6 bases). Germline CDR1 and CDR2: MNHNS and SASEGT. This CDR3 is 19 amino acids long. V was shortened by 0 bases and J by 7 bases, with 22 bases between the two germline ends. CDR3 nucleotides: TGTGCCAGCAGTGAAGCGCATTCCGCAGGGGCTCGCAGGAATTCACCCCTCCACTTT. Translated: CASSEAHSAGARRNSPLHF.

V and J are TRBV5-1 and TRBJ1-4; D might be TRBD1 (6 bases). The V gene's germline CDR1 is SGHRS and CDR2 YFSETQ. V dropped 4 bases and J dropped 3 bases, with 10 bases sitting between them. The CDR3 sequence is 14 residues long. CDR3: CASSVGQPNEKLFF. The CDR3 DNA is TGCGCCAGCAGCGTCGGACAGCCTAATGAAAAACTGTTTTTT.

The chain joins TRBV19 to TRBJ2-1, with 12 bases aligning to TRBD2. Germline trimming cut 6 bases from V and 4 bases from J; bases unmatched to any gene: 4. The germline CDR1 and CDR2 sequences are LNHDA and SQIVND (reference sequence). This CDR3 region has 15 residues. The CDR3 sequence: CASRETSGGYNEQFF. The CDR3 nucleotides read TGTGCCAGTAGAGAGACTAGCGGGGGATACAATGAGCAGTTCTTC.

V usage is TRBV7-2 and J usage is TRBJ1-6, with a tentative D call TRBD1 (5 bases). Trimming cost V 2 bases and J 9 bases, with 17 bases left between them. The germline V gene encodes CDR1 SGHTA and CDR2 FQGNSA. The CDR3 length is 16 residues. CDR3 protein: CASSLNSPGLGSPLHF. The CDR3 DNA sequence: TGTGCCAGCAGCTTAAATTCCCCGGGACTGGGTTCACCCCTCCACTTT.

This clone was seen just once. The chain recombines TRBV4-2 with TRBJ1-2, with D possibly matching TRBD1 (5 bases). The CDR3 spans 18 residues. The germline CDR1 and CDR2 sequences are LGHNA and YNFKEQ. V was cut by 0 bases and J by 0 bases, with 17 bases left in between. CDR3 nucleotides: TGTGCCAGCAGCCAAGATCTAGTGGGGCCAACAGCTAACTATGGCTACACCTTC. Its protein is CASSQDLVGPTANYGYTF.

This clone was counted between two and nine times. The chain recombines TRBV12-3 or TRBV12-4 with TRBJ1-1, with a tentative D call TRBD1 (6 bases). V lost 3 bases and J 8 bases, leaving 13 bases between the germline ends. CDR3 length: 13 residues. CDR3 nucleotides: TGTGCCAGCAGTTTGGGCAACGACAGGGAAGCTTTCTTT. Translated, it gives CASSLGNDREAFF.

The chain links TRBV5-1 to TRBJ1-6; no firm D call. The CDR3 is 12 residues long. The germline V and J ends were trimmed by 1 base and 8 bases, with 4 bases remaining between them. CDR1 and CDR2 from the germline V gene are SGHRS and YFSETQ. CDR3 nucleotides: TGCGCCAGCAGCTTGCCCGATTCACCCCTCCACTTT. Encoded protein: CASSLPDSPLHF.

The chain employs TRBV5-5 and TRBJ2-7, with TRBD2 matching 10 bases. There are 15 residues in the CDR3. Germline loops: CDR1 SGHKS, CDR2 YYEKEE (reference sequence). V was clipped by 2 bases and J by 2 bases; unmatched bases: 4. The CDR3 coding sequence is TGTGCCAGCAGCTTAAGCGGGGGGGGACCCTACGAGCAGTACTTC. Translating gives CASSLSGGGPYEQYF.

The chain links TRBV2 to TRBJ1-1, with TRBD1 matching 7 bases. CDR3 length: 14 residues. The V segment lost 10 bases and the J segment 3 bases; nucleotides outside the gene matches: 11. Germline lookup yields CDR1 SNHLY and CDR2 FYNNEI. The CDR3 loop is CATTPSDRDTEAFF. Here the CDR3 DNA reads TGTGCCACCACCCCATCCGACAGGGACACTGAAGCTTTCTTT. The whole variable domain, remainder taken from reference TRBV2 and TRBJ1-1, is EPEVTQTPSHQVTQMGQEVILRCVPISNHLYFYWYRQILGQKVEFLVSFYNNEISEKSEIFDDQFSVERPDGSNFTLKIRSTKLEDSAMYFCATTPSDRDTEAFFGQGTRLTVV.

V gene TRBV2 combines with J gene TRBJ2-7; 11 nucleotides align to TRBD2. Germline V gene sequence: CDR1 SNHLY, CDR2 FYNNEI. This CDR3 has 15 amino acids. With 6 bases clipped from V and 4 bases from J, the junction kept 8 bases outside the gene matches. CDR3 sequence (DNA): TGTGCCAGCAGCCTTACTAGCGGGGGAGTTTACGAGCAGTACTTC. Translation gives CASSLTSGGVYEQYF.

This chain joins TRBV5-1 and TRBJ2-2, with 8 nucleotides matching TRBD1. The CDR3 runs 15 residues. The V gene end was trimmed by 5 bases and the J gene end by 4 bases; junction bases not matched to a gene: 7. CDR1 and CDR2 (germline): SGHRS, YFSETQ. The CDR3 DNA is TGCGCCAGCAGGTTAGGACAGGGCGGCACCGGGGAGCTGTTTTTT. As protein: CASRLGQGGTGELFF. Variable domain in full (rest from reference TRBV5-1 and TRBJ2-2): KAGVTQTPRYLIKTRGQQVTLSCSPISGHRSVSWYQQTPGQGLQFLFEYFSETQRNKGNFPGRFSGRQFSNSRSEMNVSTLELGDSALYLCASRLGQGGTGELFFGEGSRLTVL.